This TCR beta chain came from a study of blood T cell repertoires in COVID-19. Study background: Samples representing acute and convalescent COVID-19 were sourced from the United States, Italy and Spain. Sources were T cells, B-cell-depleted T cells, or PBMCs; the material itself was cDNA or gDNA.

Germline assignment: CDR1 SQVTM and CDR2 ANQGSEA. The CDR3 totals 15 residues. V was cut by 4 bases and J by 0 bases, with 15 bases left in between. Authors' methods: It was from reference gene primer amplification that nucleated cell counts were estimated. This table comes from immunoSEQ multiplex PCR, and its TCRdb copy is limited to in-frame clones, with some not included. The V and J calls and the clone size are those of that table, but D and trimming were determined from the DNA. The sample lists some 42,000 clones, approximately 90% seen once, with approximately 2.4% in the top ten. This clonotype was sampled from a human donor in a cohort sampled during active COVID-19. The sequencing input was peripheral blood. This sequence joins TRBV29-1 and TRBJ1-2; weak D call: TRBD1 (5 bases). This CDR3 is CSVGGTRGPNYGYTF. The CDR3 nucleotides read TGCAGCGTTGGGGGGACTCGTGGGCCTAACTATGGCTACACCTTC.